This section outlines one T cell receptor (beta chain) sequence together with its context. Germline-derived CDR1 and CDR2 are SNHLY and FYNNEI. This CDR3 region has 15 residues. Germline trimming cut 6 bases from V and 5 bases from J; bases unmatched to any gene: 10. This sample stems from a study of T cells after yellow fever vaccination. TCRdb processed the 5' RACE reads anew with MiXCR; each CDR3 protein has one entry. Of roughly 340,000 distinct CDR3 sequences in the sample, approximately 4.2% were seen once. V usage is TRBV2 and J usage is TRBJ2-7, with 10 bases identical to TRBD2. The sequence was collected from a young man who received the YFV17D yellow fever vaccine. Sequenced here: PBMCs, sampled 5 days after the yellow fever booster vaccination. In DNA, the CDR3 is TGTGCCAGCAGGGGGGAGCGGGGGGGCCCCAACGAGCAGTACTTC. Its translation is CASRGERGGPNEQYF.